This T cell receptor beta chain was sequenced in a study of blood T cell repertoires in COVID-19. The overall study: T cells, B-cell-depleted T cells, or PBMCs provided the cDNA or gDNA that served as material.

Clones were sequenced by immunoSEQ multiplex PCR, and TCRdb holds only the in-frame ones, with some missing. The sample contains 230,000 or so clones, 65% to 85% of which appear only once. The ends were cut back, 1 base at V and 3 bases at J, with 15 bases in the middle. This CDR3 spans 16 amino acids. Germline CDR1 is SEHNR and CDR2 is FQNEAQ (reference sequence). The rearrangement links TRBV7-9 to TRBJ1-1; D gene unclear. Sequenced: peripheral blood. The TCR was taken from a man between 50 and 59 years old with active or convalescent COVID-19. CDR3 sequence reads: CASSLGEVYQYTEAFF. The CDR3 DNA follows: TGTGCCAGCAGCTTAGGAGAGGTGTACCAGTACACTGAAGCTTTCTTT. Complete variable domain (other parts from reference TRBV7-9 and TRBJ1-1): DTGVSQNPRHKITKRGQNVTFRCDPISEHNRLYWYRQTLGQGPEFLTYFQNEAQLEKSRLLSDRFSAERPKGSFSTLEIQRTEQGDSAMYLCASSLGEVYQYTEAFFGQGTRLTVV.